The subject of this entry is one TCR beta chain. What it binds is unknown. In building TCR beta libraries, iRepertoire HTBI primers were used together with Arm-PCR of CDR3 regions. In TCRdb, the multiplex PCR reads were re-called with MiXCR into one record per CDR3 protein. Of 700,000 or so distinct CDR3 sequences detected, approximately 29% appear once; the ten largest clones hold about 40%. The sample comes from a study of regulatory T cells in long-lasting Graves disease. Study-level background: It was over 5 years of antithyroid drugs, with positive TSH receptor antibodies, that meant persistent Graves' disease.

The CDR3 runs 15 residues. V lost 3 bases to trimming and J lost 1 base; unmatched junction nucleotides: 3. CDR1 is LGHNT, CDR2 FRNRAP, per germline. Study-wide points: Accuracy was possibly reduced by small sample size.

Time point of the sample: persistent/refractory GD, antithyroid drugs over 5 years with positive TRAb. The TCR library used RNA extracted from PBMCs. The sequence came from a female donor with Graves disease. The sample was peripheral blood mononuclear cells (PBMCs), taken when the disease was refractory, from a patient treated with antithyroid drugs. The V and J genes are TRBV12-5 and TRBJ1-1; 9 bases map to TRBD1. The chain's CDR3 is CASGFWGQGNTEAFF. The CDR3 nucleotides are TGTGCTAGTGGTTTCTGGGGACAGGGGAACACTGAAGCTTTCTTT. Full variable domain (rest looked up from reference TRBV12-5 and TRBJ1-1): DARVTQTPRHKVTEMGQEVTMRCQPILGHNTVFWYRQTMMQGLELLAYFRNRAPLDDSGMPKDRFSAEMPDATLATLKIQPSEPRDSAVYFCASGFWGQGNTEAFFGQGTRLTVV.